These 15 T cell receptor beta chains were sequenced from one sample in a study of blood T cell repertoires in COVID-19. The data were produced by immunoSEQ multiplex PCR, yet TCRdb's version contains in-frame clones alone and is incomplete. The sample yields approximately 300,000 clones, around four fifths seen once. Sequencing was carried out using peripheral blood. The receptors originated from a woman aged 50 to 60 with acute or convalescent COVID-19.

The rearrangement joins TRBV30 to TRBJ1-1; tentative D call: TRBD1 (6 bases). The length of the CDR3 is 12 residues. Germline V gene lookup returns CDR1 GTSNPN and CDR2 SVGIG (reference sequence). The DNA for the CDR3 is TGTGCTTTCACAGGGTCGCACACTGAAGCTTTCTTT. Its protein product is CAFTGSHTEAFF.

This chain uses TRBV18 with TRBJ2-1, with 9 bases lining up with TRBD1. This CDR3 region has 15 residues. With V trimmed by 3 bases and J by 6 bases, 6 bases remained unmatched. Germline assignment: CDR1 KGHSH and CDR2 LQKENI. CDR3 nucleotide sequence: TGTGCCAGCTCACCCTCGGGACAGGGTACCAATGAGCAGTTCTTC. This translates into CASSPSGQGTNEQFF.

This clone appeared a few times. CDR3 nucleotides: TGTGCCACCAGTGAACCTCGGACAGGGGGCGCAGATACGCAGTATTTT. It specifies CATSEPRTGGADTQYF. The rearrangement uses TRBV24-1 and TRBJ2-3, with 11 bases lining up with TRBD1. V dropped 4 bases and J dropped 4; count of bases not matched to a gene: 6. The CDR3 spans 16 residues. Germline CDR1 KGHDR, CDR2 SFDVKD.

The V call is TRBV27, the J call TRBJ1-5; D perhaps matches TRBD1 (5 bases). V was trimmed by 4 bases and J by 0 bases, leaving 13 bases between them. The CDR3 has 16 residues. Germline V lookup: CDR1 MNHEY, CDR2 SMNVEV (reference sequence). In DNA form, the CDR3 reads TGTGCCAGCAGTTCACAGACAGTTAATAGCAATCAGCCCCAGCATTTT. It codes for CASSSQTVNSNQPQHF.

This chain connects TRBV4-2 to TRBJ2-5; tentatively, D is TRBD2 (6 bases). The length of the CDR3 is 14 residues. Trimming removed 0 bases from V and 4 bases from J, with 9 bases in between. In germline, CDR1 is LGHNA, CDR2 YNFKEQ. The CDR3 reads CASSQDRRGETQYF. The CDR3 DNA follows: TGTGCCAGCAGCCAAGATCGGAGGGGAGAGACCCAGTACTTC.

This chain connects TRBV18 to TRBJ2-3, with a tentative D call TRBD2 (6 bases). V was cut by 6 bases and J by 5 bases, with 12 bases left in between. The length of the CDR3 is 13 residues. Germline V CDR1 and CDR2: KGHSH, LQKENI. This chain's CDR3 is CASSSGEGDTQYF. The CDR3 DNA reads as TGTGCCAGCTCCTCGGGAGAGGGAGATACGCAGTATTTT. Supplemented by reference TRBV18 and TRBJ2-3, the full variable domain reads NAGVMQNPRHLVRRRGQEARLRCSPMKGHSHVYWYRQLPEEGLKFMVYLQKENIIDESGMPKERFSAEFPKEGPSILRIQQVVRGDSAAYFCASSSGEGDTQYFGPGTRLTVL.

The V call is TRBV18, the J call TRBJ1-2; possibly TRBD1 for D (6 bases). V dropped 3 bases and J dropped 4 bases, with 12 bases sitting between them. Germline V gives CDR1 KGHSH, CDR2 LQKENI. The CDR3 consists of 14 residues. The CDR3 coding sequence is TGTGCCAGCTCACCGAATTCGGACAGCTATGGCTACACCTTC. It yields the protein CASSPNSDSYGYTF. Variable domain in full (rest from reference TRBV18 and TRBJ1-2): NAGVMQNPRHLVRRRGQEARLRCSPMKGHSHVYWYRQLPEEGLKFMVYLQKENIIDESGMPKERFSAEFPKEGPSILRIQQVVRGDSAAYFCASSPNSDSYGYTFGSGTRLTVV.

Written as DNA, the CDR3 is TGTGCCAGCAGCCAGGGGGACAATGAGCAGTTCTTC. Translation gives CASSQGDNEQFF. J is TRBJ2-1 and V is TRBV7-9; TRBD1 aligns across 7 bases. The CDR3 totals 12 residues. V trimming: 5 bases; J trimming: 5 bases; junction bases outside the gene matches: 0. Looked up from germline, CDR1 is SEHNR and CDR2 is FQNEAQ (reference sequence).

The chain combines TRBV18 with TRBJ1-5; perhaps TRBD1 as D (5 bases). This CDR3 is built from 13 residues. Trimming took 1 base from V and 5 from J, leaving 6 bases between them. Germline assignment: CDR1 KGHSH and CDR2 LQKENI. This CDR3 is CASSPLTDQPQHF. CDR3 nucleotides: TGTGCCAGCTCACCACTGACAGATCAGCCCCAGCATTTT. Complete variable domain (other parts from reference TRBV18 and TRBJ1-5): NAGVMQNPRHLVRRRGQEARLRCSPMKGHSHVYWYRQLPEEGLKFMVYLQKENIIDESGMPKERFSAEFPKEGPSILRIQQVVRGDSAAYFCASSPLTDQPQHFGDGTRLSIL.

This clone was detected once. Here the CDR3 DNA reads TGTGCCAGCTCACAGGGGAGTAACTATGGCTACACCTTC. Its translation is CASSQGSNYGYTF. This chain uses TRBV5-4 with TRBJ1-2; 7 bases map to TRBD1. The CDR3 consists of 13 residues. The V and J ends lost 7 bases and 1 base, in that order; junction bases with no gene match: 4. In germline, CDR1 is SGHNT, CDR2 YYREEE (reference sequence).

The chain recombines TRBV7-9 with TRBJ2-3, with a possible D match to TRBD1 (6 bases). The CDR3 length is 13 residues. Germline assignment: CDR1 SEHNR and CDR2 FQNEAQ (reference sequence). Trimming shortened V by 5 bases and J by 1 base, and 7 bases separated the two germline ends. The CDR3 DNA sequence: TGTGCCAGCAGCCCAGGGGGCACAGATACGCAGTATTTT. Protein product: CASSPGGTDTQYF.

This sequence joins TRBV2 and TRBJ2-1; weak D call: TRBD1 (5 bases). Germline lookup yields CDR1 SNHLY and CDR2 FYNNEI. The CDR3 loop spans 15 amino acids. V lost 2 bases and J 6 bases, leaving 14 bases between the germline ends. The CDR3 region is CASSETWTRSNEQFF. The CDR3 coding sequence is TGTGCCAGCAGTGAAACTTGGACACGGTCCAATGAGCAGTTCTTC.

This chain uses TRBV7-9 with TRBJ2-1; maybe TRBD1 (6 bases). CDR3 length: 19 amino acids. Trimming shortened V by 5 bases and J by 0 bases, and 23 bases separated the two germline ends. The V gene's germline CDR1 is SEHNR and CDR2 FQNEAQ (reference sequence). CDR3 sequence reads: CASSARTYRDPSSYNEQFF. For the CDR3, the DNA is TGTGCCAGCAGCGCCCGAACCTACAGGGACCCTAGCTCCTACAATGAGCAGTTCTTC.

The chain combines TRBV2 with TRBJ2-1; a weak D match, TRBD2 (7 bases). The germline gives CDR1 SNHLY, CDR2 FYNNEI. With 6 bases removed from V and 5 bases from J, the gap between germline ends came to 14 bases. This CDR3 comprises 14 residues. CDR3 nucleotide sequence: TGTGCCAGCAGGGACAGCGGGGCCCACAATGAGCAGTTCTTC. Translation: CASRDSGAHNEQFF. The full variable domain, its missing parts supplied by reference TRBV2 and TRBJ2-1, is EPEVTQTPSHQVTQMGQEVILRCVPISNHLYFYWYRQILGQKVEFLVSFYNNEISEKSEIFDDQFSVERPDGSNFTLKIRSTKLEDSAMYFCASRDSGAHNEQFFGPGTRLTVL.

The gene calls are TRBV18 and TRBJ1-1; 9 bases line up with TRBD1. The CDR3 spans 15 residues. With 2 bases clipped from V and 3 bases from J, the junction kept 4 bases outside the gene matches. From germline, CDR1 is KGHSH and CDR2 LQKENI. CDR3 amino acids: CASSPGTGTDTEAFF. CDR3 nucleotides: TGTGCCAGCTCACCAGGGACAGGGACGGACACTGAAGCTTTCTTT. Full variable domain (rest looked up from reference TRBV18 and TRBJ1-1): NAGVMQNPRHLVRRRGQEARLRCSPMKGHSHVYWYRQLPEEGLKFMVYLQKENIIDESGMPKERFSAEFPKEGPSILRIQQVVRGDSAAYFCASSPGTGTDTEAFFGQGTRLTVV.